Sequencing of this T cell receptor beta chain was carried out in a study of T-cell memory formation after mild COVID-19. The wider study: TCR clusters largely stayed donor specific.

CDR3 length: 15 residues. From germline, CDR1 is MDHEN and CDR2 SYDVKM. Germline trimming cut 6 bases from V and 1 base from J; bases unmatched to any gene: 6. At least ten counts were recorded for this clonotype. Its antigen is not known. Findings and caveats of the study: From day 15 to 85, contracting clones were balanced between CD4 and CD8, whereas later expanders leaned toward CD4+.

One entry per CDR3 protein results from TCRdb running MiXCR on the 5' RACE reads. Here the sample spans fewer than 350,000 distinct CDR3 sequences, roughly 15% being singletons. The chain uses TRBV28 and TRBJ1-1; 9 bases are a match to TRBD1. This clonotype originated in a man aged 18 to 35 who had mild COVID-19 (a few samples of this study predate the infection). Cell type and time point are not known. The specimen was PBMCs or a T cell subset sorted from them (not recorded which). CDR3 protein: CASSTGGAENTEAFF. CDR3 in DNA: TGTGCCAGCAGCACAGGGGGCGCCGAGAACACTGAAGCTTTCTTT. Supplemented by reference TRBV28 and TRBJ1-1, the full variable domain reads DVKVTQSSRYLVKRTGEKVFLECVQDMDHENMFWYRQDPGLGLRLIYFSYDVKMKEKGDIPEGYSVSREKKERFSLILESASTNQTSMYLCASSTGGAENTEAFFGQGTRLTVV.